The rows below give T cell receptor beta chains drawn from one sample of a study of identifying expanded T cells in peripheral blood. The protocol was immunoSEQ multiplex PCR, while the TCRdb copy is restricted to in-frame clones and leaves out a portion. The profile shows about 81,000 clones, 84% of them singletons. Input material: blood. The source is a person aged 18 to 70 in good health. Each CDR3 is given without its conserved first and last residue. The order of the fields is V gene, CDR3 protein.

>TRBV5-4
ASSRMGTKQETQY
>TRBV7-7
ASSHPGEGQNQY
>TRBV2
ASSEVDRTSGDYGYT
>TRBV5-1
ASSLRALAEISSYEQY
>TRBV9
ASSVGVANYGYT
>TRBV4-1
ASSPSTGRSEAF
>TRBV4-1
ASSQWTGQPQH
>TRBV5-6
ASSLRSSGERVRQY
>TRBV6-4
ASSRENTDTQY
>TRBV15
ATTQTSGSDEQF
>TRBV10-1
ASTPRPDPVKTQY
>TRBV6-5
ASSYSRYRVSYEQY